The entry below describes one TCR beta chain. The antigen is undetermined. The data were obtained in a study of Ad26.COV2.S vaccination and SARS-CoV-2 variants. Study-wide background: Sample donor was a member of the COV1001 Ad26.COV2.S trial arm. By the intramuscular route, Ad26.COV2.S was given once, or twice 56 days apart. Overall study results and limits: The study found similar non-spike TCR breadth in vaccine and placebo recipients.

Described treatment: approximately 18 received Ad26.COV2.S at low or high dose, single or two shots; about 5 received placebo; per-sample allocation not given. Collection of samples fell on day 63 after the first vaccine or placebo injection. The method was immunoSEQ multiplex PCR; TCRdb's version includes in-frame clones alone and lacks a portion of them. The sample shows fewer than 800,000 clones, more than 80% of them seen only once. This CDR3 contains 13 residues. The V gene's germline CDR1 is SNHLY and CDR2 FYNNEI. V lost 4 bases to trimming and J lost 6 bases, with 9 bases between them. The chain joins TRBV2 to TRBJ2-2; no clear D gene. The origin of this receptor is a person aged 18-65 years who received the Ad26.COV2.S COVID-19 vaccine or a placebo. The sequences come from peripheral blood, collected in a trial of Ad26.COV2.S vaccine versus placebo. The CDR3 loop reads CASSGRVAGELFF. CDR3 bases: TGTGCCAGCAGTGGAAGAGTGGCCGGGGAGCTGTTTTTT.